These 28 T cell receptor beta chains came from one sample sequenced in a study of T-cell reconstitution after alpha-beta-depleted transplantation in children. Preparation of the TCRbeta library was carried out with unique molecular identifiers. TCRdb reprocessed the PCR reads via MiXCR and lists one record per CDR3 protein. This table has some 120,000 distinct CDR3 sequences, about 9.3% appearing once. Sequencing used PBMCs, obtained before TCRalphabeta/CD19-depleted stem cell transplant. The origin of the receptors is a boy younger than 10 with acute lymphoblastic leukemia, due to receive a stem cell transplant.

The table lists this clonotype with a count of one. The CDR3 DNA sequence: TGCAGTGCGCAACGACAGGGGTTGTCATGGGAGCAGTACTTC. Translated: CSAQRQGLSWEQYF. J is TRBJ2-7 and V is TRBV20-1, with 8 bases aligning to TRBD1. Losses at the gene ends were 6 bases for V and 7 bases for J; bases not matched to a gene: 14. Germline V CDR1 and CDR2: DFQATT, SNEGSKA (reference sequence). This CDR3 is built from 14 residues.

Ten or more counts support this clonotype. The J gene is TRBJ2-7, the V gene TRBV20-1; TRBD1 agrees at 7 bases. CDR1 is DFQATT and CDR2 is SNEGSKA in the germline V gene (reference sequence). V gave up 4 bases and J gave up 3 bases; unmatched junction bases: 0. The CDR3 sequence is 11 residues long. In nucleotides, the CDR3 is TGCAGTGCTACAGGGGGCTACGAGCAGTACTTC. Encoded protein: CSATGGYEQYF.

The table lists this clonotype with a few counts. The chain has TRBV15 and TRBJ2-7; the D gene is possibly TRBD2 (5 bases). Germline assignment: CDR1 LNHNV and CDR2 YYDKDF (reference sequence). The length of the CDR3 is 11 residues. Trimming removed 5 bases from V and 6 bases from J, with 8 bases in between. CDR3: CATSGGGEQYF. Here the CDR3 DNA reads TGTGCCACCAGCGGAGGAGGCGAGCAGTACTTC. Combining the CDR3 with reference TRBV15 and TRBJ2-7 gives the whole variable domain DAMVIQNPRYQVTQFGKPVTLSCSQTLNHNVMYWYQQKSSQAPKLLFHYYDKDFNNEADTPDNFQSRRPNTSFCFLDIRSPGLGDTAMYLCATSGGGEQYFGPGTRLTVT.

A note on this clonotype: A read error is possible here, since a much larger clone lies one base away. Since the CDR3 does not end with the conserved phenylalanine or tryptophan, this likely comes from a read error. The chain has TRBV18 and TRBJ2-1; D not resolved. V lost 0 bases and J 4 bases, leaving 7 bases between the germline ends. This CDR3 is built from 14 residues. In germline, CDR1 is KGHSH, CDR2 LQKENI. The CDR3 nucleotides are TGTGCCAGCTCACCACCAAGCGTGTACAATGAGCAGTTCTGC. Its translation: CASSPPSVYNEQFC.

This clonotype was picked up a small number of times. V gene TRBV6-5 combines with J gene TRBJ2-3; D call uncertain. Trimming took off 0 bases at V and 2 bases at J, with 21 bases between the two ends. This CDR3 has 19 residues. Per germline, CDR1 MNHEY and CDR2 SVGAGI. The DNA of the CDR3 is TGTGCCAGCAGTTACTCCCCCAGTGGAGTCCCGACTTCCACAGATACGCAGTATTTT. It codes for CASSYSPSGVPTSTDTQYF.

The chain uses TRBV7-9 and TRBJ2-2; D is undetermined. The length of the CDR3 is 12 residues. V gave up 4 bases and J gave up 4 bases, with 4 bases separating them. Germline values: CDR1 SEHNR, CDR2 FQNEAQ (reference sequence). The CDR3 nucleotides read TGTGCCAGCAGCTCGCTCACCGGGGAGCTGTTTTTT. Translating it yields CASSSLTGELFF. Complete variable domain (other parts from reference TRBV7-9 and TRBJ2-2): DTGVSQNPRHKITKRGQNVTFRCDPISEHNRLYWYRQTLGQGPEFLTYFQNEAQLEKSRLLSDRFSAERPKGSFSTLEIQRTEQGDSAMYLCASSSLTGELFFGEGSRLTVL.

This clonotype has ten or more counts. Written as DNA, the CDR3 is TGTGCCAGCACCCGGGGACTAGCCTACGAGCAGTACTTC. It is translated as CASTRGLAYEQYF. The rearrangement uses TRBV12-3 or TRBV12-4 and TRBJ2-7, with 8 bases lining up with TRBD2. The CDR3 loop spans 13 amino acids. V shed 7 bases, J shed 2 bases, and the junction held 4 bases outside the gene matches.

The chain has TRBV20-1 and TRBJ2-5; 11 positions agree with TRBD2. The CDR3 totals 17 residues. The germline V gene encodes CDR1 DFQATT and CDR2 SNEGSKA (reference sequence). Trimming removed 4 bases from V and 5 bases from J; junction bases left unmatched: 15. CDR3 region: CSATTYLGASGRETQYF. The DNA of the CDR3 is TGCAGTGCTACTACCTATCTCGGGGCTAGCGGGAGGGAGACCCAGTACTTC.

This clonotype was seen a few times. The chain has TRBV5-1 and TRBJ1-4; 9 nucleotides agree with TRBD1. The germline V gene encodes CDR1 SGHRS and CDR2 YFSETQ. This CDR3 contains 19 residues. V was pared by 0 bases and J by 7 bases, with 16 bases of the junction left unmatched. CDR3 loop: CASSLAPGTGSAISEKLFF. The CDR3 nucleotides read TGCGCCAGCAGCTTGGCCCCTGGGACAGGGTCGGCGATTAGTGAAAAACTGTTTTTT.

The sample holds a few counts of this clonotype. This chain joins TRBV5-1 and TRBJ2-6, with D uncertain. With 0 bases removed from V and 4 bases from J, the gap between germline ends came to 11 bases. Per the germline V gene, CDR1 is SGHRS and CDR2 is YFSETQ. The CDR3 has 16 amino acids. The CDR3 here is CASSLVGAEGANVLTF. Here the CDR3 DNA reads TGCGCCAGCAGCTTGGTCGGCGCGGAGGGGGCCAACGTCCTGACTTTC.

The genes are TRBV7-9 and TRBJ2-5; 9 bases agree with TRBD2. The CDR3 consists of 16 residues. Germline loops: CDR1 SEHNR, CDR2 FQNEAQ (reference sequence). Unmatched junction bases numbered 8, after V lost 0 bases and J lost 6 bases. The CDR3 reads CASSLAVAGDRKTQYF. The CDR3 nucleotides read TGTGCCAGCAGCTTAGCGGTAGCGGGAGATAGGAAGACCCAGTACTTC.

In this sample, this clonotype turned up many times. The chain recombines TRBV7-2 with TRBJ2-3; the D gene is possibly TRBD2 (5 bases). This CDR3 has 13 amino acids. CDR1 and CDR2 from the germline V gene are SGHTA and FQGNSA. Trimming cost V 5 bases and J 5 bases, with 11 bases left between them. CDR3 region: CASSPLALDTQYF. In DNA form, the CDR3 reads TGTGCCAGCAGCCCGCTAGCCTTAGATACGCAGTATTTT.

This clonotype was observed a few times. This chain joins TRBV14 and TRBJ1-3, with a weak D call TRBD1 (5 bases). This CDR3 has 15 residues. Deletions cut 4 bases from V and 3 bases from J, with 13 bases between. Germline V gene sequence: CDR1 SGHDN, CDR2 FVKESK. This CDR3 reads CASSRTGGLGNTIYF. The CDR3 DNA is TGTGCCAGCAGCCGGACCGGGGGACTTGGAAACACCATATATTTT.

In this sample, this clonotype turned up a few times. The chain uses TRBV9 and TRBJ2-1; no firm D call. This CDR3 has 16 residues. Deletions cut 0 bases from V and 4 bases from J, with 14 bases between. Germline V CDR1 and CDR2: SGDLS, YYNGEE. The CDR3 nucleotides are TGTGCCAGCAGCGTAGACCCCGAGATCCGGTACAATGAGCAGTTCTTC. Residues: CASSVDPEIRYNEQFF.

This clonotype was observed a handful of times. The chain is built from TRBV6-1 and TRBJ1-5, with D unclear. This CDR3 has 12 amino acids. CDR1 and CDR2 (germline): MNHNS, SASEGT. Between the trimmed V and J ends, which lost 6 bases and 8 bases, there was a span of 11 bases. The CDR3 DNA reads TGTGCCAGCAGGGAAAACAGAGAGCCCCAGCATTTT. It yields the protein CASRENREPQHF.

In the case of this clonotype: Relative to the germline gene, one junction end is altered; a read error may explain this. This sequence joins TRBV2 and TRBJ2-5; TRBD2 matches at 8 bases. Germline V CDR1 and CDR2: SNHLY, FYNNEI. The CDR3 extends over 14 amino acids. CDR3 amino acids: CASSIGRERETEYF. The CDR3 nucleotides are TGTGCCAGCAGTATAGGCAGGGAGCGGGAGACCGAGTACTTC.

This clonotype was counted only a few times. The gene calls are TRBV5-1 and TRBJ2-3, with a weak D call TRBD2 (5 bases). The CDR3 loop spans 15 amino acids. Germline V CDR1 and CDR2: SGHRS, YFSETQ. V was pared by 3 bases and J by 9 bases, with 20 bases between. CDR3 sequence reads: CASSSAPTRTGTQYF. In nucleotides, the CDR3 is TGCGCCAGCAGCTCAGCCCCCACTAGGACCGGGACGCAGTATTTT. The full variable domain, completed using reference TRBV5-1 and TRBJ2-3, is KAGVTQTPRYLIKTRGQQVTLSCSPISGHRSVSWYQQTPGQGLQFLFEYFSETQRNKGNFPGRFSGRQFSNSRSEMNVSTLELGDSALYLCASSSAPTRTGTQYFGPGTRLTVL.

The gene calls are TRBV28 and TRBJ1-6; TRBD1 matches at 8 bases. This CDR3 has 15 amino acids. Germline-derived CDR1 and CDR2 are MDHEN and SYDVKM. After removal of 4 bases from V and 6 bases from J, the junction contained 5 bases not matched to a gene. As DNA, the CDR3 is TGTGCCAGCAGTTGGCAGACAGGGGCTAATTCACCCCTCCACTTT. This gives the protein CASSWQTGANSPLHF.

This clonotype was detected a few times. As DNA, the CDR3 is TGCGCCAGCAGCTTAGAACTCTCCTACGAGCAGTACTTC. It specifies CASSLELSYEQYF. The V and J genes are TRBV5-1 and TRBJ2-7; the D is unclear. Germline V gives CDR1 SGHRS, CDR2 YFSETQ. CDR3 size: 13 residues. Trimming left V 2 bases short and J 0 bases short, with 6 bases between.

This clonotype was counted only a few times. This CDR3 reads CSASWGSAEKPQHF. The CDR3 coding sequence is TGCAGTGCTAGTTGGGGGTCAGCTGAGAAGCCCCAGCATTTT. The chain has TRBV20-1 and TRBJ1-5, with a tentative D call TRBD1 (5 bases). Germline-derived CDR1 and CDR2 are DFQATT and SNEGSKA (reference sequence). V lost 3 bases to trimming and J lost 8 bases, with 17 bases between them. The CDR3 sequence is 14 residues long.

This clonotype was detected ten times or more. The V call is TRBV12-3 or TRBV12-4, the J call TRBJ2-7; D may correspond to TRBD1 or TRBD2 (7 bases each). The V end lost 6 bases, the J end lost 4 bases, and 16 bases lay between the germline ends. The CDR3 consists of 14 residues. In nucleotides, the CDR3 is TGTGCCAGCAGCGAACAGGGGCGGGGGTACGAGCAGTACTTC. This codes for CASSEQGRGYEQYF.

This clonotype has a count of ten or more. In DNA, the CDR3 is TGCGCCAGCAGCTTGATCCCGGGACTAGCGGGAGGGACCCTCTACGAGCAGTACTTC. As protein: CASSLIPGLAGGTLYEQYF. This sequence joins TRBV5-1 and TRBJ2-7; TRBD2 agrees at 16 bases. Germline values: CDR1 SGHRS, CDR2 YFSETQ. CDR3 size: 19 residues. J lost 3 bases, V lost 1 base, and 10 bases had no gene match.

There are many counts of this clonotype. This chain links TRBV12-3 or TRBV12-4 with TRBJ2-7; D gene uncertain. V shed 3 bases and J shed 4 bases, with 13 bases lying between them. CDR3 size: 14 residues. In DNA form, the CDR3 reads TGTGCCAGCAGTTTGGCCGGAGTGGGGTACGAGCAGTACTTC. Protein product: CASSLAGVGYEQYF.

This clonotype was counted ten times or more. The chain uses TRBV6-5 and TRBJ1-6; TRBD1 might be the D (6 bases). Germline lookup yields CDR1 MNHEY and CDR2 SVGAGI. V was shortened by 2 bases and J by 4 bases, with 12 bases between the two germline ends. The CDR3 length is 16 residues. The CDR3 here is CASSYHHQGYNSPLHF. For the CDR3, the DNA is TGTGCCAGCAGTTACCACCATCAGGGGTATAATTCACCCCTCCACTTT.

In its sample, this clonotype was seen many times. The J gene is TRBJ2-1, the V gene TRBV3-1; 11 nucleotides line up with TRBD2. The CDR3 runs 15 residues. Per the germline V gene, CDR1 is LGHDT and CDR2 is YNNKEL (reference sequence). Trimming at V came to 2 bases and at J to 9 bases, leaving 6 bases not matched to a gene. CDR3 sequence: CASSQILAGVGEQFF. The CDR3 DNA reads TGTGCCAGCAGCCAAATACTAGCGGGAGTTGGTGAGCAGTTCTTC.

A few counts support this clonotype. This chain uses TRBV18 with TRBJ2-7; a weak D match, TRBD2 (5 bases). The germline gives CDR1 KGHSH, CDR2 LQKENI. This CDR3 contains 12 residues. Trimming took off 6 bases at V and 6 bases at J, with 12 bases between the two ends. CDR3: CASSSVRGEQYF. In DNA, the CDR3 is TGTGCCAGCTCCTCGGTCCGGGGCGAGCAGTACTTC. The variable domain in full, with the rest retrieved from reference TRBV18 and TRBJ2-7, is NAGVMQNPRHLVRRRGQEARLRCSPMKGHSHVYWYRQLPEEGLKFMVYLQKENIIDESGMPKERFSAEFPKEGPSILRIQQVVRGDSAAYFCASSSVRGEQYFGPGTRLTVT.

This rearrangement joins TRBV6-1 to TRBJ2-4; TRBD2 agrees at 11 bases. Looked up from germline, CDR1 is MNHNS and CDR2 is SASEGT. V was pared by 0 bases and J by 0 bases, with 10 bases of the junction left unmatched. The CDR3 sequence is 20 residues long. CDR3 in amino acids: CASSEAPGTSGHPAKNIQYF. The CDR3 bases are TGTGCCAGCAGTGAAGCGCCGGGGACTAGCGGACATCCAGCCAAAAACATTCAGTACTTC.

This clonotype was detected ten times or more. This CDR3 is CSATSGFSYEQYF. The CDR3 region has the DNA TGCAGCGCAACTAGCGGATTTTCCTACGAGCAGTACTTC. The chain uses TRBV29-1 and TRBJ2-7; 8 bases align to TRBD2. CDR3 length equals 13 residues. Trimming at V came to 7 bases and at J to 1 base, leaving 6 bases not matched to a gene. Germline V CDR1 and CDR2: SQVTM, ANQGSEA.